Detailed here is one TCR beta chain. This CDR3 contains 14 residues. V was clipped by 0 bases and J by 6 bases, with 11 bases between them. The germline gives CDR1 ENHRY, CDR2 SYGVKD. These data belong to a study of blood T cell repertoires in COVID-19. About the research overall: Sources were T cells, B-cell-depleted T cells, or PBMCs; the material itself was cDNA or gDNA.

TCRdb's table, derived via immunoSEQ multiplex PCR, lists solely in-frame clones and lacks some. The sample has 160,000 or so clones, about 92% seen once. The TCR was taken from a woman aged 55 to 70 with COVID-19, enrolled during active disease. This chain links TRBV10-3 with TRBJ1-2, with D hard to call. The sequenced sample consisted of peripheral blood. The CDR3 DNA follows: TGTGCCATCAGTGAGTCTAGAGGAACCGATGGCTACACCTTC. This codes for CAISESRGTDGYTF.